Below are 3 T cell receptor beta chains sequenced from a single sample in a study of cytomegalovirus exposure and HLA in healthy donors. The PCR used 60 Vbeta and 13 Jbeta primers. Libraries were prepared by immunoSEQ multiplex PCR; TCRdb keeps only in-frame clonotypes and omits some of them. The table has about 160,000 clones, approximately 80% seen once. The specimen was PBMCs. These receptors were taken from a man between 50 and 59 years old in good health and CMV-seropositive.

This chain uses TRBV6-6 with TRBJ2-7, with 8 bases matching TRBD1. The V segment lost 5 bases and the J segment 5 bases; nucleotides outside the gene matches: 8. Germline values: CDR1 MNHNY, CDR2 SVGAGI (reference sequence). The CDR3 runs to 14 residues. CDR3 in amino acids: CASSARTGFHEQYF. Here the CDR3 DNA reads TGTGCCAGCAGTGCTCGGACAGGGTTCCACGAGCAGTACTTC.

The rearrangement links TRBV30 to TRBJ1-6; 9 bases are a match to TRBD1. With V trimmed by 4 bases and J by 9 bases, 10 bases remained unmatched. Germline CDR1 reads GTSNPN; CDR2 reads SVGIG (reference sequence). The CDR3 extends over 15 amino acids. The CDR3: CAWIPRGTGRSPLHF. As DNA, the CDR3 is TGTGCCTGGATCCCCAGGGGGACAGGGCGTTCACCCCTCCACTTT. Variable domain in full (rest from reference TRBV30 and TRBJ1-6): SQTIHQWPATLVQPVGSPLSLECTVEGTSNPNLYWYRQAAGRGLQLLFYSVGIGQISSEVPQNLSASRPQDRQFILSSKKLLLSDSGFYLCAWIPRGTGRSPLHFGNGTRLTVT.

This clone was counted only a few times. The rearrangement uses TRBV6-6 and TRBJ2-7; TRBD1 matches at 8 bases. Looked up from germline, CDR1 is MNHNY and CDR2 is SVGAGI (reference sequence). This CDR3 has 13 amino acids. With V trimmed by 8 bases and J by 3 bases, 6 bases remained unmatched. The CDR3 loop reads CASLSTGGYEQYF. CDR3 DNA sequence: TGTGCCAGCCTATCCACAGGGGGCTACGAGCAGTACTTC.